Listed here are 23 T cell receptor beta chains from one sample, sequenced in a study of cytomegalovirus exposure and HLA in healthy donors. Both 60 Vbeta primers and 13 Jbeta primers went into the PCR. Sequencing was performed with immunoSEQ multiplex PCR; in TCRdb, only in-frame clones are kept and a portion is missing. The table lists approximately 70,000 clones. Material: PBMCs. All receptors come from a woman in her 30s in good health and CMV-seronegative.

The chain recombines TRBV28 with TRBJ2-7; the D is unclear. The CDR3 extends over 14 amino acids. Trimming took 3 bases from V and 2 from J, leaving 11 bases between them. Germline V CDR1 and CDR2: MDHEN, SYDVKM. The CDR3 bases are TGTGCCAGCAGTTTCCGTGCGTCGGCCTACGAGCAGTACTTC. Translated, it gives CASSFRASAYEQYF.

The chain carries TRBV9 and TRBJ1-4, with D perhaps matching TRBD1 (5 bases). Germline-derived CDR1 and CDR2 are SGDLS and YYNGEE. CDR3 length: 15 residues. Deletions cut 3 bases from V and 5 bases from J, with 14 bases between. The CDR3 protein is CASSEGQGSNEKLFF. The CDR3 region has the DNA TGTGCCAGCAGCGAGGGGCAGGGTTCAAATGAAAAACTGTTTTTT.

This rearrangement joins TRBV15 to TRBJ2-1; the match to TRBD1 covers 7 bases. The germline CDR1 and CDR2 sequences are LNHNV and YYDKDF (reference sequence). The V and J ends lost 7 bases and 0 bases, in that order; junction bases with no gene match: 6. This CDR3 has 15 amino acids. The CDR3 region is CATKQGWGSYNEQFF. CDR3 nucleotide sequence: TGTGCCACCAAACAGGGGTGGGGCTCCTACAATGAGCAGTTCTTC.

The gene calls are TRBV28 and TRBJ1-5, with D unclear. The CDR3 contains 16 residues. The germline gives CDR1 MDHEN, CDR2 SYDVKM. Trimming removed 3 bases from V and 1 base from J, with 13 bases in between. CDR3 sequence (DNA): TGTGCCAGCAGTTTGGAGGCAATTGTGAGCAATCAGCCCCAGCATTTT. Residues: CASSLEAIVSNQPQHF.

V usage is TRBV4-1 and J usage is TRBJ2-1, with 11 bases fitting TRBD2. The germline CDR1 and CDR2 sequences are MGHRA and YSYEKL. The CDR3 is made up of 16 amino acids. Unmatched junction bases numbered 4, after V lost 3 bases and J lost 3 bases. The CDR3 loop reads CASSHLGLADYNEQFF. The CDR3 nucleotides read TGCGCCAGCAGCCACCTGGGACTAGCGGACTACAATGAGCAGTTCTTC.

This rearrangement joins TRBV7-9 to TRBJ1-2; 8 bases line up with TRBD1. Germline values: CDR1 SEHNR, CDR2 FQNEAQ (reference sequence). V lost 1 base, J lost 2 bases, and 6 bases stayed unmatched. The CDR3 contains 16 residues. The CDR3 is CASSLGVRQGNYGYTF. For the CDR3, the DNA is TGTGCCAGCAGCTTAGGCGTTCGACAGGGGAACTATGGCTACACCTTC.

V gene TRBV14 combines with J gene TRBJ2-2; weak D call: TRBD1 (6 bases). Trimming cost V 1 base and J 0 bases, with 12 bases left between them. This CDR3 has 17 amino acids. CDR1 is SGHDN and CDR2 is FVKESK in the germline V gene. CDR3 in DNA: TGTGCCAGCAGCCAAGTTCGGCGGACAGCGAACACCGGGGAGCTGTTTTTT. It codes for CASSQVRRTANTGELFF. The full variable domain, its missing parts supplied by reference TRBV14 and TRBJ2-2, is EAGVTQFPSHSVIEKGQTVTLRCDPISGHDNLYWYRRVMGKEIKFLLHFVKESKQDESGMPNNRFLAERTGGTYSTLKVQPAELEDSGVYFCASSQVRRTANTGELFFGEGSRLTVL.

The chain has TRBV28 and TRBJ2-3, with D perhaps TRBD2 (6 bases). V gave up 7 bases and J gave up 7 bases, with 18 bases separating them. The germline CDR1 and CDR2 sequences are MDHEN and SYDVKM. The CDR3 consists of 14 residues. The CDR3 loop reads CASTLLGGANTQYF. The DNA for the CDR3 is TGTGCCAGCACCCTCCTGGGGGGAGCGAATACGCAGTATTTT.

The genes are TRBV4-2 and TRBJ2-1, with 7 bases fitting TRBD2. This CDR3 has 17 residues. J gave up 0 bases and V 5 bases, and 10 bases lay outside the gene matches. The germline gives CDR1 LGHNA, CDR2 YNFKEQ. CDR3 loop: CASSLPYRDYSYNEQFF. The DNA for the CDR3 is TGTGCCAGCAGCTTGCCCTACCGGGACTACTCCTACAATGAGCAGTTCTTC.

The chain carries TRBV6-5 and TRBJ2-2; TRBD1 is a possible D gene (5 bases). Germline assignment: CDR1 MNHEY and CDR2 SVGAGI. This CDR3 is 14 amino acids long. V was cut by 8 bases and J by 2 bases, with 12 bases left in between. CDR3 sequence (DNA): TGTGCCAGCGCGATGCAGGGAAACACCGGGGAGCTGTTTTTT. Its translation is CASAMQGNTGELFF.

Points on this clone: Mismatch with germline at one junction end may stem from a read error. The sample holds other DNA sequences that translate to the same CDR3. The V call is TRBV5-1, the J call TRBJ1-6; 8 bases match TRBD1. Germline lookup yields CDR1 SGHRS and CDR2 YFSETQ. This CDR3 is built from 16 residues. The CDR3 DNA sequence: TGCGCCAGCAGCTTGGTCCCACAGGGGGTTAATTCACCCCTACACTTT. It is translated as CASSLVPQGVNSPLHF.

The genes are TRBV5-1 and TRBJ2-3; 7 nucleotides line up with TRBD2. CDR1 and CDR2 from the germline V gene are SGHRS and YFSETQ. The CDR3 runs to 16 residues. After removal of 0 bases from V and 1 base from J, the junction contained 5 bases not matched to a gene. The CDR3 DNA is TGCGCCAGCAGCTTGGTTCGGGGGGAGGGCACAGATACGCAGTATTTT. Encoded protein: CASSLVRGEGTDTQYF.

The chain joins TRBV6-1 to TRBJ1-5; D might be TRBD1 (6 bases). CDR3 length equals 16 residues. The V gene lost 4 bases and the J gene lost 5 bases, with 18 bases spanning the gap. Germline CDR1 and CDR2: MNHNS and SASEGT. Here the CDR3 DNA reads TGTGCCAGCAGTGGGGGGCCTCGGGGGGCAGATCAGCCCCAGCATTTT. The encoded protein is CASSGGPRGADQPQHF.

The V call is TRBV9, the J call TRBJ2-5; 9 nucleotides line up with TRBD1. The CDR3 is 15 amino acids. Germline V gene lookup returns CDR1 SGDLS and CDR2 YYNGEE. J lost 4 bases, V lost 3 bases, and 7 bases had no gene match. The CDR3 DNA follows: TGTGCCAGCAGCGCGGACAGGGGAAGGTTAGAGACCCAGTACTTC. Amino acid sequence: CASSADRGRLETQYF.

The chain uses TRBV9 and TRBJ2-1; tentatively, D is TRBD2 (6 bases). Germline CDR1 is SGDLS and CDR2 is YYNGEE. V was pared by 2 bases and J by 5 bases, with 20 bases between. The CDR3 runs to 17 residues. Here the CDR3 reads CASSVPGTSLLDNEQFF. CDR3 in DNA: TGTGCCAGCAGCGTTCCCGGGACTTCACTCCTGGACAATGAGCAGTTCTTC.

V usage is TRBV4-2 and J usage is TRBJ1-1, with 10 positions matching TRBD1. Per the germline V gene, CDR1 is LGHNA and CDR2 is YNFKEQ. The CDR3 has 16 amino acids. With 5 bases clipped from V and 1 base from J, the junction kept 7 bases outside the gene matches. The CDR3 region has the DNA TGTGCCAGCAGCAATCGACAGGGGGCCTGGAACACTGAAGCTTTCTTT. This codes for CASSNRQGAWNTEAFF.

The genes are TRBV6-5 and TRBJ1-5; D is uncertain. V lost 2 bases to trimming and J lost 3 bases, with 8 bases between them. The CDR3 loop spans 14 amino acids. Germline V gene data show CDR1 as MNHEY and CDR2 as SVGAGI. In DNA, the CDR3 is TGTGCCAGCAGTTACGCTGGCCTCAATCAGCCCCAGCATTTT. Its protein product is CASSYAGLNQPQHF.

The chain uses TRBV14 and TRBJ2-1; 8 bases are shared with TRBD2. The CDR3 loop spans 14 amino acids. After removal of 4 bases from V and 6 bases from J, the junction contained 5 bases not matched to a gene. Germline CDR1 SGHDN, CDR2 FVKESK. The chain's CDR3 is CASSLAGGVNEQFF. DNA of the CDR3: TGTGCCAGCAGCCTTGCGGGGGGAGTCAATGAGCAGTTCTTC.

V gene TRBV28 combines with J gene TRBJ1-1; D is uncertain. CDR1 is MDHEN and CDR2 is SYDVKM in the germline V gene. The length of the CDR3 is 11 residues. The V end lost 6 bases, the J end lost 5 bases, and 7 bases lay between the germline ends. CDR3 bases: TGTGCCAGCAGCTCCCTAACTGAAGCTTTCTTT. Its translation is CASSSLTEAFF.

The chain links TRBV19 to TRBJ1-4, with no clear D. Germline CDR1 and CDR2: LNHDA and SQIVND (reference sequence). CDR3 length equals 14 residues. The germline V and J ends were trimmed by 5 bases and 0 bases, with 7 bases remaining between them. Here the CDR3 DNA reads TGTGCCAGTAGTGGGCAGACAACTAATGAAAAACTGTTTTTT. Translation gives CASSGQTTNEKLFF.

CDR3 in amino acids: CASSPPGTGSTDTQYF. The CDR3 nucleotides are TGCGCCAGCAGCCCCCCCGGGACAGGCTCCACAGATACGCAGTATTTT. The chain has TRBV4-1 and TRBJ2-3, with 8 bases that match TRBD1. The CDR3 is 16 residues long. Germline trimming cut 4 bases from V and 2 bases from J; bases unmatched to any gene: 8. The V gene's germline CDR1 is MGHRA and CDR2 YSYEKL.

This sequence joins TRBV2 and TRBJ2-1; D gene unclear. The V gene lost 3 bases and the J gene lost 5 bases, with 11 bases spanning the gap. The germline V gene encodes CDR1 SNHLY and CDR2 FYNNEI. The CDR3 spans 14 residues. In DNA form, the CDR3 reads TGTGCCAGCAGTGAGGCTCGCCCCGACAATGAGCAGTTCTTC. Protein product: CASSEARPDNEQFF. Full variable domain (outside the CDR3, taken from reference TRBV2 and TRBJ2-1): EPEVTQTPSHQVTQMGQEVILRCVPISNHLYFYWYRQILGQKVEFLVSFYNNEISEKSEIFDDQFSVERPDGSNFTLKIRSTKLEDSAMYFCASSEARPDNEQFFGPGTRLTVL.

V is TRBV5-5 and J is TRBJ2-7; 8 bases are a match to TRBD1. This CDR3 comprises 14 residues. The V and J ends lost 0 bases and 4 bases, in that order; junction bases with no gene match: 3. Germline V gives CDR1 SGHKS, CDR2 YYEKEE (reference sequence). CDR3 protein: CASSLAGTGYEQYF. The CDR3, as DNA: TGTGCCAGCAGCTTGGCCGGGACAGGTTACGAGCAGTACTTC.